A selection of T cell receptor beta chains follows, all from one sample in a study of cytomegalovirus exposure and HLA in healthy donors. Here immunoSEQ multiplex PCR was the method, and the copy in TCRdb shows in-frame clones only, minus some. The repertoire table contains about 50,000 clones. The sequenced sample was PBMCs. These receptors were taken from a man aged 18 to 30 in good health and CMV-seropositive. Both conserved end residues are part of each CDR3. D genes are given only for firm matches.

TRBJ1-3,TRBV30,.,TGTGCCTGGGAAAACACAGGCTCTGGAAACACCATATATTTT,CAWENTGSGNTIYF
TRBJ2-3,TRBV29-1,.,TGCAGCGTTGTGCCCAGGGTCGTGACAGATACGCAGTATTTT,CSVVPRVVTDTQYF
TRBJ2-5,TRBV27,TRBD2,TGTGCCAGCAGCCCTGGACAGGCGGGAGGGCAGTACTTC,CASSPGQAGGQYF
TRBJ1-2,TRBV7-2,.,TGTGCCAGCAGCTTAGCGGGTGGAGGAGGCTACACCTTC,CASSLAGGGGYTF
TRBJ2-1,TRBV27,TRBD2,TGTGCCAGCTTCGGGACTAGCGGTTACAATGAGCAGTTCTTC,CASFGTSGYNEQFF
TRBJ2-5,TRBV19,TRBD1,TGTGCCAGTAGTCAAAGAGCCAGGGGGTTGGGTCGTCAAGAGACCCAGTACTTC,CASSQRARGLGRQETQYF
TRBJ2-7,TRBV5-4,.,TGTGCCAGCAGCTTGGCGGGAAGCTCCTACGAGCAGTACTTC,CASSLAGSSYEQYF
TRBJ2-7,TRBV28,.,TGTGCCACCTCCCTCTACGAGCAGTACTTC,CATSLYEQYF
TRBJ2-1,TRBV5-1,.,TGCGCCAGCAGCTATGGACTGATTCATGAGCAGTTCTTC,CASSYGLIHEQFF
TRBJ1-1,TRBV7-8,.,TGTGCCAGCACCCTAAGGTCCGGGGGCACTGAAGCTTTCTTT,CASTLRSGGTEAFF
TRBJ2-1,TRBV10-3,.,TGTGCCATCAGTGCAGGGGTTTACAATGAGCAGTTCTTC,CAISAGVYNEQFF
TRBJ2-3,TRBV9,.,TGTGCCAGCAGCGTCGGGGGTGGAGGCACAGATACGCAGTATTTT,CASSVGGGGTDTQYF
TRBJ2-7,TRBV13,TRBD1,TGTGCCAGCAGCTTCGGACAGGGTTACGAGCAGTACTTC,CASSFGQGYEQYF
TRBJ2-6,TRBV5-8,.,TGTGCCAGCAGCTCCCTAGACTATACTTCTGGGGCCAACGTCCTGACTTTC,CASSSLDYTSGANVLTF
TRBJ2-5,TRBV5-6,.,TGTGCCAGCAGCTTCGGCAGGTCCGAGACCCAGTACTTC,CASSFGRSETQYF
TRBJ1-1,TRBV9,.,TGTGCCAGCAGCCTGGATGAGGGGAACACTGAAGCTTTCTTT,CASSLDEGNTEAFF
TRBJ2-7,TRBV5-6,.,TGTGCCAGCAGCGCCGGGGGGCAGGGCTCCTACGAGCAGTACTTC,CASSAGGQGSYEQYF
TRBJ1-6,TRBV4-1,.,TGCGCCAGCAGCCAAGAGGGGGGATTTAATTCACCCCTCCACTTT,CASSQEGGFNSPLHF
TRBJ1-6,TRBV6-4,TRBD1,TGTGCCAGCAGTGACTCGACAGGGGATAATTCACCCCTCCACTTT,CASSDSTGDNSPLHF
TRBJ2-3,TRBV12-5,.,TGTGCTAGTGGTTTGGTAGATAGGAGATATTTT,CASGLVDRRYF
TRBJ1-2,TRBV29-1,TRBD1,TGCAGCGTTGTGGCGGGACAGCCTAACTATGGCTACACCTTC,CSVVAGQPNYGYTF
TRBJ1-5,TRBV19,.,TGTGCCAGTAGTATAGGTTGGGCAGCCGCGGGGCCCCAGCATTTT,CASSIGWAAAGPQHF
TRBJ2-7,TRBV28,.,TGTGCCAGCAGTCCCACCCCGACTATAAACGAGCAGTACTTC,CASSPTPTINEQYF
TRBJ1-1,TRBV18,.,TGTGCCAGCTCACCGCGGACAGTGGCTGAAGCTTTCTTT,CASSPRTVAEAFF
TRBJ2-7,TRBV30,TRBD1,TGTGCCGTACAGGGGGCCTACGAGCAGTACTTC,CAVQGAYEQYF
TRBJ2-1,TRBV4-1,.,TGCGCCAGCAGCCAGCCCCGGGACAACAATGAGCAGTTCTTC,CASSQPRDNNEQFF
TRBJ2-3,TRBV6-1,TRBD2,TGTGCCAGCACCCGTGGACTAGCGGGAGCAGATACGCAGTATTTT,CASTRGLAGADTQYF
TRBJ2-7,TRBV6-1,.,TGTGCCAGCAGTGAAGCGCTTCAAAGGGCGGGCTACGAGCAGTACTTC,CASSEALQRAGYEQYF
TRBJ2-2,TRBV5-4,.,TGTGCCAGCAGCGAGGACAGCCGCACCGGGGAGCTGTTTTTT,CASSEDSRTGELFF
TRBJ2-1,TRBV7-7,TRBD2,TGTGCCAGCAGCCCCTCGGGGGGCTCCTACAATGAGCAGTTCTTC,CASSPSGGSYNEQFF
TRBJ1-1,TRBV7-6,.,TGTGCCAGCAGCCTCGGACAGCGTGAAGCTTTCTTT,CASSLGQREAFF
TRBJ1-1,TRBV10-3,TRBD1,TGTGCCACGAGGGACAGCGCAATGAACACTGAAGCTTTCTTT,CATRDSAMNTEAFF
TRBJ2-7,TRBV7-9,.,TGTGCCAGCAGCTTAGACCACGAGCAGTACTTC,CASSLDHEQYF
TRBJ2-1,TRBV7-3,.,TGTGCCAGCAGCTTACAGGCCCGGGGAAATGAGCAGTTCTTC,CASSLQARGNEQFF
TRBJ2-3,TRBV5-6,TRBD2,TGTGCCAGCAGCTTGTGGACTAGCGGGAGTGCAGATACGCAGTATTTT,CASSLWTSGSADTQYF
TRBJ1-4,TRBV6-5,TRBD1,TGTGCCAGCAGGATGGGGGCAGGGGGTACTGAAAAACTGTTTTTT,CASRMGAGGTEKLFF